This entry lists 9 T cell receptor beta chains sequenced from one sample in a study of T cells in women clearing cervical HPV infection. The protocol was immunoSEQ multiplex PCR, while the TCRdb copy is restricted to in-frame clones and leaves out a portion. The sample holds 20,000 to 25,000 clones. The sequencing sample was made of blood buffy coat. Receptor source: a woman aged 18 to 69 with a cervical HPV16 infection that either progressed to CIN3+ or cleared (not recorded which).

About this clone itself: The CDR3 end is not reached by the read, which stops 3 residues before it; the germline J gene fills it in. The chain recombines TRBV27 with TRBJ2-3; 8 nucleotides align to TRBD1. The germline CDR1 and CDR2 sequences are MNHEY and SMNVEV (reference sequence). Losses at the gene ends were 7 bases for V and 4 bases for J; bases not matched to a gene: 7. The CDR3 is 14 residues long. The DNA read from the CDR3 is TGTGCCAGCAAGATCTCGACAGGGGCAGATACG. This translates into CASKISTGADT. The entire CDR3 is CASKISTGADTQYF.

With regard to this clone: The read terminates 3 residues before the CDR3 end, so the remaining end is supplied by the germline J gene. The rearrangement joins TRBV10-3 to TRBJ1-2, with TRBD1 matching 8 bases. Germline V gene data show CDR1 as ENHRY and CDR2 as SYGVKD. This CDR3 has 14 amino acids. Trimming removed 6 bases from V and 4 bases from J; junction bases left unmatched: 7. The DNA read from the CDR3 is TGTGCCATCAGCGGACAGGGTGAGATCTATGGC. Its translation: CAISGQGEIYG. The full CDR3 sequence reads CAISGQGEIYGYTF.

Incomplete CDR3 DNA: TGCGCCAGCAGCGCTGGGACTAGCGGGCCTCAAGAGACC. Amino acid sequence: CASSAGTSGPQET. The entire CDR3 sequence reads CASSAGTSGPQETQYF. V gene TRBV5-1 combines with J gene TRBJ2-5, with TRBD2 identical over 12 bases. Read sequence stops 3 residues before the CDR3 end, and the germline J gene provides the missing end. The CDR3 contains 16 residues. V was clipped by 4 bases and J by 2 bases; unmatched bases: 6. Germline CDR1 reads SGHRS; CDR2 reads YFSETQ.

On this clone itself: The CDR3 is cut off 3 residues early in the read; its end comes from the germline J gene. The V and J genes are TRBV7-9 and TRBJ2-4; the D gene is possibly TRBD1 (6 bases). Germline loops: CDR1 SEHNR, CDR2 FQNEAQ (reference sequence). CDR3 length: 15 residues. Incomplete CDR3 DNA: TGTGCCAGCAGCTTAGGAGGGGGAAAACACTATGGT. Amino acid sequence: CASSLGGGKHYG. The CDR3 as a whole reads CASSLGGGKHYGQYF. The full variable domain, with the rest looked up from reference TRBV7-9 and TRBJ2-4, is DTGVSQNPRHKITKRGQNVTFRCDPISEHNRLYWYRQTLGQGPEFLTYFQNEAQLEKSRLLSDRFSAERPKGSFSTLEIQRTEQGDSAMYLCASSLGGGKHYGQYFGAGTRLSVL.

With regard to this clone: The read halts 3 residues ahead of the CDR3 end, with the missing end drawn from the germline J gene. The chain links TRBV7-6 to TRBJ2-5; no firm D call. Germline-derived CDR1 and CDR2 are SGHVS and FNYEAQ. The CDR3 runs to 11 residues. V was cut by 2 bases and J by 5 bases, with 3 bases left in between. The part of the CDR3 DNA that was read is TGTGCCAGCAGCTTATCTGAGACC. This encodes CASSLSET. The CDR3 in its entirety is CASSLSETQYF.

With regard to this clone: The CDR3 is cut off 3 residues early in the read; its end comes from the germline J gene. V gene TRBV19 combines with J gene TRBJ2-4, with TRBD2 as a possible D gene (6 bases). There are 15 residues in the CDR3. Trimming removed 0 bases at V and 6 bases at J, with 12 bases between. Germline loops: CDR1 LNHDA, CDR2 SQIVND (reference sequence). The part of the CDR3 DNA that was read is TGTGCCAGTAGTATAGATAGGAGGGCGGGAAACATT. This gives the protein CASSIDRRAGNI. The entire CDR3 sequence reads CASSIDRRAGNIQYF.

About this clone itself: Sequencing ends 3 residues short of the CDR3 end; the germline J gene provides the rest. This sequence joins TRBV29-1 and TRBJ1-5, with a weak D call TRBD1 (6 bases). Germline V CDR1 and CDR2: SQVTM, ANQGSEA. The CDR3 is made up of 13 amino acids. The ends were cut back, 4 bases at V and 3 bases at J, with 10 bases in the middle. The sequenced CDR3 bases are TGCAGCGTTGGACAGGACGACAATCAGCCC. This encodes CSVGQDDNQP. The complete CDR3 protein is CSVGQDDNQPQHF.

As to this clone: The read stops 3 residues short of the end of the CDR3; the missing end is completed from the germline J gene. The chain joins TRBV7-2 to TRBJ1-1, with a tentative D call TRBD1 (5 bases). CDR3 size: 13 residues. CDR1 and CDR2 from the germline V gene are SGHTA and FQGNSA. The CDR3 loop is CASSLAWAGEAFF. CDR3 DNA (partial): TGTGCCAGCAGCTTAGCCTGGGCAGGGGAA.

For this clone: The read ends 3 residues before the CDR3 terminus; that terminus is restored from the germline J gene. This chain uses TRBV7-9 with TRBJ2-5; weak D call: TRBD1 (6 bases). The CDR3 consists of 14 residues. CDR1 and CDR2 from the germline V gene are SEHNR and FQNEAQ (reference sequence). V gave up 1 base and J gave up 5 bases, with 11 bases separating them. The DNA read from the CDR3 is TGTGCCAGCAGCTTAGTTGGGGGCCCGGAGACC. Residues: CASSLVGGPET. Given in full, the CDR3 is CASSLVGGPETQYF.